Detailed here is one T cell receptor (beta chain). This entry belongs to a study of technical replicates of blood from a handful of donors. Libraries were prepared by immunoSEQ multiplex PCR; TCRdb keeps only in-frame clonotypes and omits some of them. The profile covers thousands of clones, with 90% to 97% appearing a single time and 7.3% taken by the ten largest. Trimming removed 4 bases at V and 6 bases at J, with 11 bases between. Germline V gives CDR1 SQVTM, CDR2 ANQGSEA. The CDR3 totals 12 residues. The V call is TRBV29-1, the J call TRBJ2-3, with D uncertain. Specimen: PBMCs. This receptor was taken from a human donor in good health. The chain's CDR3 is CSVVYSPDTQYF. DNA of the CDR3: TGCAGCGTTGTATACAGTCCCGATACGCAGTATTTT.